This is a list of T cell receptor beta chains from one sample in a study of vaccination and CD4 T cells after COVID-19. No antigen has been assigned to these receptors. Via MiXCR, TCRdb re-called the PCR reads, giving one row per CDR3 protein. This sample has more than 14,000 distinct CDR3 sequences, with 40% to 60% found just once. The sample was CD4+ T cells from blood, cultured in vitro. These receptors were taken from a human donor who had recovered from COVID-19. Both conserved end residues are part of each CDR3. Each record gives: J gene, clone size, V gene, D gene, CDR3 DNA, CDR3 protein. A D gene is named only where the DNA matches it firmly. Only some rows state a clone size, as once, few, many or a class for expanded clones.

TRBJ2-7	NA	TRBV7-2	TRBD2	TGTGCCAGCAGCTTAGGGGCGGGCGGGGGTGTGCACTACGAGCAGTACTTC	CASSLGAGGGVHYEQYF
TRBJ2-7	NA	TRBV7-2	NA	TGTGCCAGCAGCTTAGTGGGCTACGAGCAGTACTTC	CASSLVGYEQYF
TRBJ2-5	NA	TRBV7-2	TRBD2	TGTGCCAGCAGCCCGCCGGGACTAGCGGGAGGGAAGACCCAGTACTTC	CASSPPGLAGGKTQYF
TRBJ1-4	NA	TRBV25-1	TRBD1	TGTGCCAGCAGTAGAACCGGGACAGGGAGTGAAAAACTGTTTTTT	CASSRTGTGSEKLFF
TRBJ2-3	few	TRBV7-2	NA	TGTGCCAGCAGTCTCAGTCGGGAAGTTACGCAGTATTTT	CASSLSREVTQYF
TRBJ1-6	NA	TRBV7-9	NA	TGTGCCAGCAGCTTAGCGGTTTATAATTCACCCCTCCACTTT	CASSLAVYNSPLHF
TRBJ1-2	NA	TRBV5-1	NA	TGCGCCAGCAGCTTGGATGTTACAGGGATCTATGGCTACACCTTC	CASSLDVTGIYGYTF
TRBJ1-1	NA	TRBV20-1	NA	TGCAGTGCTAGCCCCCCGGGGGGGATACGTAATGAAGCTTTCTTT	CSASPPGGIRNEAFF
TRBJ2-1	NA	TRBV11-3	NA	TGTGCCAGCAGCTTAGGTGGTGAGCAGTTCTTC	CASSLGGEQFF
TRBJ1-1	NA	TRBV4-1	NA	TGCGCCAGCAGCCAAGTGAGGGTAACAAGGACTGAAGCTTTCTTT	CASSQVRVTRTEAFF
TRBJ2-5	NA	TRBV20-1	NA	TGCAGTGCTAGCCTGTCCGAGACCCAGTACTTC	CSASLSETQYF
TRBJ1-6	NA	TRBV5-6	TRBD1	TGTGCCAGCAGCTTTCGCGGGACAGGGATTTCACCCCTCCACTTT	CASSFRGTGISPLHF
TRBJ2-2	NA	TRBV29-1	TRBD1	TGCAGCGTTGATACAGGGGCAGGGACGAACACCGGGGAGCTGTTTTTT	CSVDTGAGTNTGELFF
TRBJ1-1	few	TRBV20-1	NA	TGCAGTGCTCTCAACAATCGAGGCGGAGCTGAAGCTTTCTTT	CSALNNRGGAEAFF
TRBJ2-3	few	TRBV9	NA	TGTGCCAGCAGCGTAGTCGGACAGCTCGAGGGAACGCAGTATTTT	CASSVVGQLEGTQYF
TRBJ2-3	few	TRBV7-9	TRBD2	TGTGCCAGCAGCTTACAGGGCGGACTAGCTGCTACGCAGTATTTT	CASSLQGGLAATQYF
TRBJ1-1	few	TRBV5-4	NA	TGTGCCAGCATGCTGGGGGGATTCACGCACACTGAAGCTTTCTTT	CASMLGGFTHTEAFF
TRBJ2-5	NA	TRBV12-3/TRBV12-4	TRBD1	TGTGCCAGCAGCCGTACAGGGGTTGGGGGAGAGACCCAGTACTTC	CASSRTGVGGETQYF
TRBJ1-6	NA	TRBV3-1	NA	TGTGCCAGCAGCCCTAGGGGCGGAGACAATTCACCCCTCCACTTT	CASSPRGGDNSPLHF
TRBJ2-7	NA	TRBV6-5	NA	TGTGCCAGCAGTTACTCGTCCAGGGGTGTCTACGAGCAGTACTTC	CASSYSSRGVYEQYF
TRBJ2-7	NA	TRBV20-1	TRBD2	TGCAGTGCTGCCCCGACTGGCGGGAGGGCCTTCCACGAGCAGTACTTC	CSAAPTGGRAFHEQYF
TRBJ1-3	few	TRBV11-3	NA	TGTGCCAGCAGACTCCACTCTCAGGGGCACACCATATATTTT	CASRLHSQGHTIYF